This T cell receptor (beta chain) was captured by sequencing in a study of cytomegalovirus exposure and HLA in healthy donors (TCRdb year 2017). A note on the overall study: An earlier analysis of roughly 500 of the donors reported 250 to 350 Gb of sequence data and more than 90 million unique TCR beta sequences from about 200 million T cells. Donor age, sex, ethnicity and CMV serostatus were compiled together with the repertoire data. The aim of the study was to test whether cataloging public T cell receptors could identify signatures of past pathogen exposure. Rather than using new phenotypic data, the later analysis identified candidate immune exposures from TCR beta sequences and from how often those sequences occurred across donors. In a later analysis, previously published TCR beta repertoires from roughly 710 donors were re-analyzed and high-resolution HLA genotyping was added so that TCR occurrence patterns could be studied. A later genetic analysis took genome-wide SNP genotypes for about 55% of the 666 donors and used that subset as a discovery cohort. To predict cytomegalovirus infection status, the study combined high-throughput TCR immunosequencing, statistical association of individual TCRs with disease status, and machine learning. The number of donors typed differed by locus, with roughly 620-630 for A, B, C, DRB1 and DQB1, roughly 550 for DQA1, 606 for DPA1, and about 450 for DPB1. Besides the first cohort of more than 650 subjects, a separate validation cohort made up of some 110 different subjects was used. The study used immunosequencing to profile the T cell repertoires of hundreds of subjects and linked those repertoires to cytomegalovirus serostatus. HLA typing included class I and class II loci at four-digit resolution. Roughly 300 gigabases of sequencing data and approximately 92 million unique TCR sequences made up an early release that covered over 550 HLA-typed donors. Because of strong linkage in the cohort, roughly five DR-DQ haplotypes were treated as single units for association and clustering. An earlier analysis of fewer than 750 of the donors used high-throughput TCR beta sequencing to judge whether each TCR beta V gene segment behaved as functional or pseudogenic. Across under 500 genotyped donors of the cohort, an average of 235,054 unique TCR beta nucleotide sequences per donor were sequenced, and about a sixth of those sequences were non-productive. Of the roughly 400 genotyped donors, 81% were placed in the genetic ancestry cluster associated with self-reported Caucasian donors. All discovery cohort repertoires had been generated using a single sequencing platform.

As concerns this clone: The antigen it recognizes is unknown. No much larger clonotype is one base removed from it; base qualities were not supplied.

After removal of 6 bases from V and 5 bases from J, the junction retains 9 bases not matched to a gene. From the germline V gene (reference sequence), CDR1 is LNHDA and CDR2 is SQIVND. The CDR3 measures 14 amino acids from cysteine to phenylalanine. CDR3 DNA only is kept here, 42 bases in frame from base 1. Libraries came from the immunoSEQ multiplex PCR assay. The multiplex PCR relied on a mix of 60 forward primers for TCR Vbeta segments and 13 reverse primers for TCR Jbeta segments. A multiplex PCR assay on genomic DNA amplified the CDR3 region of rearranged TCR beta genes. The amplified TCR beta libraries were sequenced on the Illumina HiSeq System as 87-base-pair reads. The authors processed their data as follows. A later analysis tallied about 77 million unique TCR beta chains across the approximately 670 repertoires, and approximately 12 million of those chains were shared by two or more donors. Raw reads were error-corrected and collapsed into unique sequences with a nearest-neighbor algorithm that merged closely related sequences to remove PCR and sequencing errors. Alignment of CDR3 sequences to IMGT reference sequences was used to assign V, D and J gene segments. Each retained sequence needed at least a six-nucleotide match to both a V gene segment and a J gene segment. Rearrangements were classified as productive when the CDR3 lacked stop codons and remained in frame with V and J, and all other rearrangements were classified as non-productive. Following IMGT convention, CDR3 was defined as the stretch from the second conserved V-encoded cysteine up to the conserved J-encoded phenylalanine. Sequences without an unambiguous match to a single V gene segment were excluded from the earlier analysis of approximately 560 of the donors. An earlier analysis of fewer than 650 of the donors classified V segments as functional when productive rearrangements were above 56.7% and as segregating when the standard deviation between donors was above 5%. To diagnose cytomegalovirus status from the catalog of TCR beta chain sequences, a statistical classification framework was built. In a later analysis, V and J genes were assigned by comparing TCR nucleotide sequences against IMGT/GENE-DB human TR gene sequences. In a later analysis, CDR3 sequences and most-parsimonious VDJ recombination scenarios were assigned using the TCRdist pipeline. In a later analysis, every TCR beta chain was defined by the combination of its CDR3 amino acid sequence and its V-gene family, and reads without a unique V-gene family were dropped. A later analysis removed 500 to 600 highly shared, low-generation-probability nucleotide sequences to deal with suspected cross-contamination and a sequencing artifact. A later analysis calculated a clonal expansion index for each public chain from normalized within-repertoire ranks of inferred template counts. Generation probabilities in a later analysis came from a VDJ recombination model fitted to out-of-frame rearrangements, and those results were checked against IGoR. Hypergeometric tests were used in a later analysis to score TCR-TCR, TCR-HLA and TCR-CMV co-occurrence, with a repertoire-size bias correction applied to the TCR pairs. A later analysis estimated false discovery rates by permuting HLA or CMV assignments 20 times. In a later analysis, co-occurring TCRs were grouped using DBSCAN, and TCRdist sequence similarity was added for clustering within HLA-allele-positive subsets. Repertoires with fewer than 30,000 or more than 120,000 public chains, plus five repertoires with anomalous nucleotide sharing, were excluded from co-occurrence clustering. Here the immuneACCESS table is served through TCRdb, limited to in-frame sequences with V and J called. Missing clones are a known gap in these copies; in checked studies unresolved V genes cover under half, and the rest lacks a known reason. From that table come the V and J calls and clone size; the DNA was used to work out D and trimming. This sample is represented by some 120,000 clones; 80% of them were singletons. The top ten clones comprise 1% of the sample.

Broader findings and caveats from the paper: When HLA alleles, especially DR and DQ, strongly co-occurred, attributing TCR associations to individual alleles was difficult. According to a later analysis, TCR association rates differed among HLA loci, with DRB1 alleles showing the most associated TCRs and HLA-C alleles showing the fewest. At a false discovery rate of 0.05, a later analysis linked fewer than 20,000 TCR beta sequences to specific HLA alleles. Most CMV-associated TCR beta chains appeared to be HLA-restricted in a later analysis, and the HLA associations seemed to be driven largely by CMV exposure. Linkage disequilibrium might explain the correlated functional status among segregating V segments, but an unknown experimental factor could not be ruled out. Because HLA typing was missing for some donors at each locus, association tests included only the typed subset. In a later analysis, several top co-occurrence clusters were reported to appear linked to parvovirus B19, influenza, CMV and Epstein-Barr virus. Because the 87-base-pair reads could not distinguish some IMGT-functional V segments, including TRBV6-2 and TRBV6-3, those segments were excluded. A group of highly shared sequence variants was considered likely to be a technical artifact of the sequencing pipeline. Only TCR beta chains were sequenced in this cohort, and the absence of alpha or paired-chain data limited detectable features. Compared with equally common non-associated chains, HLA-associated TCR beta chains in a later analysis were more clonally expanded and had lower generation probabilities. An earlier analysis of around 600 of the donors showed that most TCR beta V segments appeared in productive rearrangements either about 87% or about 30% of the time, which broadly matched IMGT annotations. In vitro tests confirmed that a few of the cytomegalovirus-associated TCR beta chains recognize cytomegalovirus antigens. While some public TCRs were present in many individuals, most TCR sequences turned up only very rarely across donors. For the cohort, immune exposure information was limited to CMV serostatus. A later genetic analysis associated a missense DCLRE1C variant with V-gene and J-gene trimming of TCR beta chains, and an independent cohort replicated the association. Because counts were too low, some 17 rarely observed V segments, including chromosome 9 orphons, were left out of the earlier analysis of about 620 of the donors. The classifier was reported to diagnose cytomegalovirus status with high specificity and sensitivity in both the original and validation cohorts. Presence/absence analyses assumed roughly uniform sequencing depth across donors, an assumption that may not hold. The authors suggested that the approach could potentially be generalized to other disease states and immunological phenotypes. According to a later genetic analysis, donors in an Asian-associated ancestry cluster had fewer N-insertions in productive TCRs than the approximately 630-donor mean. A further reported finding was that TCR beta sequences accurately predicted the HLA-A and HLA-B alleles for most subjects in the first cohort. The study gave a list of some 150 TCR beta chains associated with cytomegalovirus.

The cohort comprised more than 550 healthy bone marrow donors. At the time of sampling, every cohort member was nominally healthy, though immune exposures that went unrecorded were likely present. The donor was CMV seronegative and was included in the group of several hundred seronegative cohort members. A peripheral blood sample was provided by each donor, and peripheral blood mononuclear cells were used for TCR beta sequencing. The Qiagen DNeasy Blood Extraction Kit was used to extract genomic DNA from the blood cell samples. The chain couples TRBV19 to TRBJ2-7; 8 central nucleotides agree with TRBD1. This sequence was found in a man aged 35-49 years in good health and CMV-seronegative. The sample was PBMCs. The CDR3 has the sequence CASSPRTGIDEQYF. In nucleotide form, the sequence is TGTGCCAGTAGCCCCCGGACAGGGATCGACGAGCAGTACTTC.